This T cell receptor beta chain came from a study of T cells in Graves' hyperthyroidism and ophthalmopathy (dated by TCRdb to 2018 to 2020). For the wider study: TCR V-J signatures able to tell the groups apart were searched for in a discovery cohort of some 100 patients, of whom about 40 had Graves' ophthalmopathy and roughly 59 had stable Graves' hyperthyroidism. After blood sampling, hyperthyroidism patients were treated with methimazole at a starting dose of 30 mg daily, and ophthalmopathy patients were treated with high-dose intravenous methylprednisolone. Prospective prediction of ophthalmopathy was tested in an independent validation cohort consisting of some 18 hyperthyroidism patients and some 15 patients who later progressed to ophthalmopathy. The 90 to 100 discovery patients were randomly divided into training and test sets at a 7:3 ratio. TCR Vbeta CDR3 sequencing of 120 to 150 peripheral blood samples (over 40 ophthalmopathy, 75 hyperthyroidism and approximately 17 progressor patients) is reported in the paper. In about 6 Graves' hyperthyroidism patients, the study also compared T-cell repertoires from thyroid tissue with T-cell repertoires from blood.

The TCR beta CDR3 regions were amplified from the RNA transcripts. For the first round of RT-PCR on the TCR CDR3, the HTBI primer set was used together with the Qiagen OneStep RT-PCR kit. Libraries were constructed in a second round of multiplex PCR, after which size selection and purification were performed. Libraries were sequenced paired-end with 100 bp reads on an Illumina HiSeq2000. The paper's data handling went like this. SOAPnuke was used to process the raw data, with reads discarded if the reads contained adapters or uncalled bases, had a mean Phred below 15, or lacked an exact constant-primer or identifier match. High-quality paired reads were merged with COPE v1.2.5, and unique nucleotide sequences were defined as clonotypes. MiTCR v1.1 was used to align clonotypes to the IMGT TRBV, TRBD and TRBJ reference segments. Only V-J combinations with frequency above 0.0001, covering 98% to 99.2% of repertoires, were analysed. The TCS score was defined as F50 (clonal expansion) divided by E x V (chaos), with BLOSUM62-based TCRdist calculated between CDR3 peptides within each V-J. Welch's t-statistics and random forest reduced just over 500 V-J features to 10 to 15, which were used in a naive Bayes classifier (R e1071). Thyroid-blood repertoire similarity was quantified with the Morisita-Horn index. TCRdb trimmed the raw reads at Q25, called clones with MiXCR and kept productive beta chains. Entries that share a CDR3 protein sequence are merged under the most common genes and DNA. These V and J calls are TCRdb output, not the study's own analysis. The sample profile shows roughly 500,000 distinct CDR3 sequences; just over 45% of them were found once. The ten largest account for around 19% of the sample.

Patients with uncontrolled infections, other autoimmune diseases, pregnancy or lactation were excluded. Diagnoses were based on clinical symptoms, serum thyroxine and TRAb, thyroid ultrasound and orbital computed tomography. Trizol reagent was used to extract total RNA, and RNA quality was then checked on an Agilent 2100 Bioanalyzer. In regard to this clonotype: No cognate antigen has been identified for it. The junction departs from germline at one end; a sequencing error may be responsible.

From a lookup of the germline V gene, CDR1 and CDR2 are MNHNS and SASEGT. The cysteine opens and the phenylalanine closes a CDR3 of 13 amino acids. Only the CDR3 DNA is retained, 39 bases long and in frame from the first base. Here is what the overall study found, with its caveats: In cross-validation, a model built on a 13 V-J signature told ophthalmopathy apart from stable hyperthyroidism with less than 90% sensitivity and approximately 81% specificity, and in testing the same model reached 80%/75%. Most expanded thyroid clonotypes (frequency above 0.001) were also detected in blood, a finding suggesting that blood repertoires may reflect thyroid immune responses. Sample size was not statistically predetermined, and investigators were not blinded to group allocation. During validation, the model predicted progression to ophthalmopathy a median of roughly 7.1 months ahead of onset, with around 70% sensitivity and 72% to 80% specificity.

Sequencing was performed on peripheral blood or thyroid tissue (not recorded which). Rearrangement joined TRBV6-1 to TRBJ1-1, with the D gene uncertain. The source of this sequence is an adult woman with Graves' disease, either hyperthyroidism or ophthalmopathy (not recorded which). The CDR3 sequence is CASTEHLNTEASF. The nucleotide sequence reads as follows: TGTGCCAGCACAGAACACCTGAACACTGAAGCTTCCTTT.